What follows are 30 T cell receptor beta chains derived from one specimen sequenced in a study of cytomegalovirus exposure and HLA in healthy donors. With 60 Vbeta and 13 Jbeta primers, the PCR was carried out. Only in-frame clones appear in the TCRdb table, and some are missing; sequencing was by immunoSEQ multiplex PCR. Of about 110,000 clones listed, 67% are singletons. Material for sequencing was PBMCs. The receptor set was obtained from a young man in good health and CMV-seropositive.

The chain couples TRBV11-3 to TRBJ2-1; 8 nucleotides line up with TRBD2. This CDR3 is built from 16 residues. Germline loops: CDR1 SGHNT, CDR2 YENEEA. Trimming cost V 5 bases and J 5 bases; bases outside gene matches: 11. This CDR3 reads CASSRRDRGGNNEQFF. CDR3 DNA: TGTGCCAGCAGCCGTAGGGACCGGGGGGGAAACAATGAGCAGTTCTTC. The full variable domain, completed using reference TRBV11-3 and TRBJ2-1, is EAGVVQSPRYKIIEKKQPVAFWCNPISGHNTLYWYLQNLGQGPELLIRYENEEAVDDSQLPKDRFSAERLKGVDSTLKIQPAELGDSAVYLCASSRRDRGGNNEQFFGPGTRLTVL.

J is TRBJ1-1 and V is TRBV6-1, with a possible D match to TRBD1 (5 bases). V was shortened by 3 bases and J by 3 bases, with 23 bases between the two germline ends. CDR1 MNHNS and CDR2 SASEGT come from the germline V gene. The CDR3 runs to 18 residues. The CDR3 nucleotides read TGTGCCAGCAGTGAGTTTGGGTGGGCAGGGCGTATGGACACTGAAGCTTTCTTT. This gives the protein CASSEFGWAGRMDTEAFF.

V usage is TRBV6-1 and J usage is TRBJ1-2; 9 positions agree with TRBD1. Germline lookup yields CDR1 MNHNS and CDR2 SASEGT. This CDR3 region has 18 residues. Trimming at V came to 4 bases and at J to 6 bases, leaving 18 bases not matched to a gene. The DNA for the CDR3 is TGTGCCAGCAGTGTGGGCTGGGGGACAGGGTTCGGAAAGAATGGCTACACCTTC. Translation: CASSVGWGTGFGKNGYTF.

The V gene is TRBV28, the J gene TRBJ1-1; 8 bases are shared with TRBD1. Germline CDR1 reads MDHEN; CDR2 reads SYDVKM. V was pared by 4 bases and J by 1 base, with 5 bases of the junction left unmatched. The CDR3 spans 15 residues. The CDR3 sequence is CASSSTGTGNTEAFF. The CDR3 DNA sequence: TGTGCCAGCAGTTCTACCGGGACAGGGAACACTGAAGCTTTCTTT. Using reference TRBV28 and TRBJ1-1 for the parts outside the CDR3, the full variable domain is DVKVTQSSRYLVKRTGEKVFLECVQDMDHENMFWYRQDPGLGLRLIYFSYDVKMKEKGDIPEGYSVSREKKERFSLILESASTNQTSMYLCASSSTGTGNTEAFFGQGTRLTVV.

A few counts support this clone. The chain combines TRBV7-9 with TRBJ2-3, with a weak D call TRBD2 (7 bases). The germline V gene encodes CDR1 SEHNR and CDR2 FQNEAQ (reference sequence). Trimming took 3 bases from V and 4 from J, leaving 17 bases between them. This CDR3 contains 16 residues. CDR3 amino acids: CASSLSRGAFPDTQYF. CDR3 DNA sequence: TGTGCCAGCAGCTTGAGCCGGGGGGCCTTTCCAGATACGCAGTATTTT.

This clone was recorded once. The rearrangement links TRBV9 to TRBJ1-1; D gene uncertain. Looked up from germline, CDR1 is SGDLS and CDR2 is YYNGEE. Deletions cut 3 bases from V and 0 bases from J, with 9 bases between. The CDR3 totals 14 residues. This CDR3 reads CASSDRHLNTEAFF. The CDR3 DNA reads TGTGCCAGCAGCGACCGACACCTGAACACTGAAGCTTTCTTT.

The chain couples TRBV7-2 to TRBJ1-1; unclear D gene. This CDR3 contains 14 residues. Germline assignment: CDR1 SGHTA and CDR2 FQGNSA. Trimming left V 0 bases short and J 2 bases short, with 7 bases between. Here the CDR3 DNA reads TGTGCCAGCAGCTTAGCCAGGCCCAACACTGAAGCTTTCTTT. This encodes CASSLARPNTEAFF.

This chain links TRBV19 with TRBJ1-5; maybe TRBD1 (6 bases). CDR1 is LNHDA, CDR2 SQIVND, per germline (reference sequence). The CDR3 consists of 16 residues. The V end was cut by 7 bases, the J end by 4 bases, with 20 bases between. The CDR3 loop reads CASTDRPGATNQPQHF. The DNA of the CDR3 is TGTGCCAGTACTGATAGGCCAGGGGCGACAAATCAGCCCCAGCATTTT.

The V gene is TRBV10-1, the J gene TRBJ2-2; D gene unclear. This CDR3 is built from 12 residues. Germline V gene data show CDR1 as WNHNN and CDR2 as SYGVQD (reference sequence). Deletions cut 8 bases from V and 4 bases from J, with 8 bases between. As DNA, the CDR3 is TGCGCCAGCTCGCTCGGCACCGGGGAGCTGTTTTTT. Translating gives CASSLGTGELFF.

The genes are TRBV9 and TRBJ1-2, with D unclear. In germline, CDR1 is SGDLS, CDR2 YYNGEE. The CDR3 covers 14 residues. V dropped 0 bases and J dropped 1 base, with 7 bases sitting between them. The CDR3 DNA reads as TGTGCCAGCAGCGTAGCTACGTTTAACTATGGCTACACCTTC. This codes for CASSVATFNYGYTF.

This chain uses TRBV11-2 with TRBJ1-6; 7 bases map to TRBD1. With V trimmed by 0 bases and J by 8 bases, 4 bases remained unmatched. There are 15 residues in the CDR3. The germline gives CDR1 SGHAT, CDR2 FQNNGV. The CDR3 nucleotides read TGTGCCAGCAGCTTAGAATCAGGGGGTTATTCACCCCTCCACTTT. Protein sequence: CASSLESGGYSPLHF. Full variable domain (rest looked up from reference TRBV11-2 and TRBJ1-6): EAGVAQSPRYKIIEKRQSVAFWCNPISGHATLYWYQQILGQGPKLLIQFQNNGVVDDSQLPKDRFSAERLKGVDSTLKIQPAKLEDSAVYLCASSLESGGYSPLHFGNGTRLTVT.

The chain links TRBV28 to TRBJ2-1; TRBD1 matches 9 bases. This CDR3 spans 14 amino acids. Germline V CDR1 and CDR2: MDHEN, SYDVKM. Losses at the gene ends were 7 bases for V and 9 bases for J; bases not matched to a gene: 10. The CDR3 region has the DNA TGTGCCAGCAACCTCGGACAGGGGATATCTGAGCAGTTCTTC. Translation: CASNLGQGISEQFF.

V usage is TRBV28 and J usage is TRBJ1-5, with 8 positions matching TRBD1. Germline values: CDR1 MDHEN, CDR2 SYDVKM. J lost 6 bases, V lost 5 bases, and 9 bases had no gene match. This CDR3 comprises 15 residues. CDR3 nucleotides: TGTGCCAGCAGTCCCAAAACAGGGGGAGTTCAGCCCCAGCATTTT. Translation gives CASSPKTGGVQPQHF.

This chain connects TRBV5-6 to TRBJ2-2; TRBD1 might be the D (8 bases). CDR3 size: 17 residues. The germline V and J ends were trimmed by 2 bases and 3 bases, with 17 bases remaining between them. The germline gives CDR1 SGHDT, CDR2 YYEEEE. CDR3 protein: CASSFPQGGRHTGELFF. DNA of the CDR3: TGTGCCAGCAGCTTTCCACAGGGGGGGCGGCACACCGGGGAGCTGTTTTTT.

This clone has more than one count but fewer than ten. The chain employs TRBV5-6 and TRBJ1-2; D may be TRBD1 (5 bases). The length of the CDR3 is 13 residues. Germline values: CDR1 SGHDT, CDR2 YYEEEE. Trimming took 4 bases from V and 1 from J, leaving 8 bases between them. DNA for the CDR3: TGTGCCAGCAGCCCAGGGTTTAACTATGGCTACACCTTC. Translating it yields CASSPGFNYGYTF.

The V gene is TRBV5-6, the J gene TRBJ1-1; D is unresolved. The V and J ends lost 1 base and 0 bases respectively, with 10 bases between them. The CDR3 length is 15 residues. CDR1 SGHDT and CDR2 YYEEEE come from the germline V gene. CDR3 region: CASSLIGSMNTEAFF. In nucleotides, the CDR3 is TGTGCCAGCAGCTTGATCGGGAGCATGAACACTGAAGCTTTCTTT.

This chain joins TRBV4-1 and TRBJ1-1; D remains unclear. Germline lookup yields CDR1 MGHRA and CDR2 YSYEKL. V dropped 1 base and J dropped 4 bases, with 10 bases sitting between them. The CDR3 contains 14 residues. This CDR3 reads CASSQGRDSTEAFF. The CDR3 DNA reads TGCGCCAGCAGCCAAGGGAGGGATAGCACTGAAGCTTTCTTT.

The V call is TRBV10-1, the J call TRBJ2-7; possible D gene TRBD1, 5 bases. The V and J ends lost 4 bases and 0 bases respectively, with 10 bases between them. The germline V gene has CDR1 WNHNN and CDR2 SYGVQD (reference sequence). There are 14 residues in the CDR3. The CDR3: CASSVQGLSYEQYF. CDR3 DNA: TGCGCCAGCAGTGTGCAGGGTCTCTCCTACGAGCAGTACTTC.

The V call is TRBV2, the J call TRBJ1-1, with D possibly being TRBD1 (6 bases). Looked up from germline, CDR1 is SNHLY and CDR2 is FYNNEI. The CDR3 has 13 amino acids. V gave up 10 bases and J gave up 6 bases, with 18 bases separating them. The CDR3, as DNA: TGTGCCAAATCCCCGGGGGGGGCCCCTGAAGCTTTCTTT. As protein: CAKSPGGAPEAFF.

The J gene is TRBJ2-7, the V gene TRBV19, with 7 bases that match TRBD1. This CDR3 contains 15 residues. V lost 6 bases to trimming and J lost 2 bases; unmatched junction nucleotides: 10. Per the germline V gene, CDR1 is LNHDA and CDR2 is SQIVND (reference sequence). CDR3 DNA: TGTGCCAGTAGCGACTCGACAGGGTTAGCCTACGAGCAGTACTTC. Translated: CASSDSTGLAYEQYF.

This chain joins TRBV6-1 and TRBJ1-2; D is uncertain. Germline values: CDR1 MNHNS, CDR2 SASEGT. This CDR3 spans 15 amino acids. V was shortened by 4 bases and J by 7 bases, with 19 bases between the two germline ends. CDR3 coding DNA: TGTGCCAGCAGTGGGAGTCGACGTGCCCTGCCTGGCTACACCTTC. Translation gives CASSGSRRALPGYTF.

This clone occurred a few times. The J gene is TRBJ1-4, the V gene TRBV6-5, with a possible D match to TRBD1 (6 bases). The CDR3 has 15 residues. V gave up 6 bases and J gave up 3 bases, with 14 bases separating them. Germline V gene sequence: CDR1 MNHEY, CDR2 SVGAGI. Here the CDR3 reads CASSPRDTSNEKLFF. For the CDR3, the DNA is TGTGCCAGCAGCCCTCGGGACACCTCTAATGAAAAACTGTTTTTT.

With respect to this clone: The same CDR3 also results from other DNA sequences found in this sample. This chain uses TRBV7-9 with TRBJ2-3; D call uncertain. The CDR3 is 14 residues long. In germline, CDR1 is SEHNR, CDR2 FQNEAQ (reference sequence). V was shortened by 0 bases and J by 0 bases, with 4 bases between the two germline ends. CDR3 bases: TGTGCCAGCAGCTTAGCGGGCAGCACAGATACGCAGTATTTT. Protein: CASSLAGSTDTQYF. Variable domain in full (rest from reference TRBV7-9 and TRBJ2-3): DTGVSQNPRHKITKRGQNVTFRCDPISEHNRLYWYRQTLGQGPEFLTYFQNEAQLEKSRLLSDRFSAERPKGSFSTLEIQRTEQGDSAMYLCASSLAGSTDTQYFGPGTRLTVL.

This chain connects TRBV19 to TRBJ2-2; 9 bases match TRBD1. Germline V lookup: CDR1 LNHDA, CDR2 SQIVND (reference sequence). This CDR3 spans 15 amino acids. V shed 5 bases and J 3 bases; nucleotides not matched to a gene: 4. CDR3 sequence: CASSPWTGDTGELFF. The CDR3 coding sequence is TGTGCCAGTAGTCCCTGGACAGGGGACACCGGGGAGCTGTTTTTT.

The chain carries TRBV11-3 and TRBJ2-1; TRBD1 agrees at 10 bases. Germline V gene lookup returns CDR1 SGHNT and CDR2 YENEEA. Trimming cost V 4 bases and J 8 bases; bases outside gene matches: 14. The CDR3 extends over 17 amino acids. CDR3 DNA sequence: TGTGCCAGCAGCTCTACCAGGGGACAGGGGTCGATCGATGAGCAGTTCTTC. Amino acid sequence: CASSSTRGQGSIDEQFF.

The V gene is TRBV27, the J gene TRBJ1-5; a weak D match, TRBD1 (5 bases). Trimming left V 4 bases short and J 6 bases short, with 13 bases between. Per germline, CDR1 MNHEY and CDR2 SMNVEV (reference sequence). The length of the CDR3 is 14 residues. The chain's CDR3 is CASSWRGTGQPQHF. CDR3 sequence (DNA): TGTGCCAGCAGTTGGAGGGGCACGGGTCAGCCCCAGCATTTT.

This chain uses TRBV6-5 with TRBJ2-7; TRBD2 aligns across 12 bases. V lost 0 bases and J lost 4; bases outside the gene matches: 4. Germline V gene data show CDR1 as MNHEY and CDR2 as SVGAGI. The CDR3 runs 16 residues. In DNA, the CDR3 is TGTGCCAGCAGTTACTCGAGAACTAGCGGGGGGTACGAGCAGTACTTC. Amino acids: CASSYSRTSGGYEQYF.

The chain links TRBV14 to TRBJ2-2; 7 nucleotides match TRBD1. The CDR3 totals 14 residues. CDR1 and CDR2 (germline): SGHDN, FVKESK. V shed 0 bases and J 6 bases; nucleotides not matched to a gene: 1. In nucleotides, the CDR3 is TGTGCCAGCAGCCAAGACACAGGGGCCGGGGAGCTGTTTTTT. Protein product: CASSQDTGAGELFF.

This clone appeared a few times. The J gene is TRBJ1-6, the V gene TRBV5-1; the D gene is possibly TRBD1 (6 bases). Deletions cut 1 base from V and 7 bases from J, with 15 bases between. Germline V lookup: CDR1 SGHRS, CDR2 YFSETQ. The CDR3 extends over 16 amino acids. CDR3 in DNA: TGCGCCAGCAGCTTGACGGGCCAGGGGACAAATTCACCCCTCCACTTT. As protein: CASSLTGQGTNSPLHF.

The chain employs TRBV7-2 and TRBJ2-7; 7 bases align to TRBD2. Germline lookup yields CDR1 SGHTA and CDR2 FQGNSA. The length of the CDR3 is 14 residues. V was pared by 4 bases and J by 6 bases, with 9 bases of the junction left unmatched. CDR3 nucleotides: TGTGCCAGCAGCTCAGTAGCGGGTGTCCTCGAGCAGTACTTC. Translation gives CASSSVAGVLEQYF.